These T cell receptor beta chains were read from a single sample in a study of blood T cell repertoires in COVID-19. Sequencing was performed with immunoSEQ multiplex PCR; in TCRdb, only in-frame clones are kept and a portion is missing. The profile covers approximately 97,000 clones, with roughly 80% appearing a single time and less than 5% taken by the ten largest. The specimen sequenced was peripheral blood. These TCRs come from a human donor in a cohort sampled during active COVID-19. CDR3s include the opening cysteine and the closing phenylalanine or tryptophan. Each record gives: V gene, CDR3 protein.

TRBV18 CASSFAWTNYYEQYF
TRBV11-3 CASSRDRGSYNEQFF
TRBV5-1 CASSSSTGASMNTEAFF
TRBV7-9 CASSEGLPSYEQYF
TRBV27 CASRPQANSNQPQHF
TRBV25-1 CASPNRDWGHEQYF
TRBV4-1 CASSQNIGNKGENYGYTF
TRBV7-2 CASSPAGETQYF
TRBV6-2/TRBV6-3 CASSYSGTGGTSGAGELFF
TRBV18 CASSTGVGTEAFF
TRBV4-3 CASSPRFLAGGPSVQETQYF
TRBV7-9 CASSSTGKLSSGNTIYF
TRBV5-1 CASSFVMNTEAFF
TRBV10-3 CAISGSGGNQPQHF
TRBV3-1/TRBV3-2 CASSQGTGGGYTF
TRBV5-1 CASSFGQESYEQYF
TRBV28 CASSSRQGALYGYTF
TRBV7-9 CASSSRGLNTEAFF
TRBV4-3 CASSRRAAGQGSQETQYF
TRBV7-9 CASSSDRVGTEAFF
TRBV4-2 CASSQGGVSGANVLTF
TRBV11-2 CASSPEVNYGYTF
TRBV24-1 CATSDSAGATEAFF
TRBV2 CASSLGPSSYNEQFF
TRBV9 CASSPSTGDTQYF
TRBV10-3 CAIRGGGGDTEAFF
TRBV15 CATSRALTGGYGYTF
TRBV2 CASSQGLAGSQETQYF
TRBV28 CASILGGLKSNQPQHF
TRBV5-1 CASSLTGSGQPQHF
TRBV28 CASSSSGTGRDNEQFF
TRBV2 CASSKDRGLGSEQFF
TRBV2 CASSDPLRDYNSPLHF
TRBV3-1/TRBV3-2 CASSQGGPRLLAKNIQYF
TRBV7-3 CASSLASGGSDTQYF
TRBV9 CASSQGLAGGRFLGEQYF
TRBV9 CASSGEGDTGELFF
TRBV2 CASSEGLAGSVDEQFF
TRBV12-5 CASGQGLAEPLQETQYF
TRBV28 CASISGNSGANVLTF
TRBV7-2 CASSLLAGRGNEQFF
TRBV5-5 CASSFLLAGGSSQETQYF
TRBV9 CASSAGSGVGQRGGYGYTF
TRBV12-5 CASGDRGRGNQPQHF
TRBV6-2/TRBV6-3 CASSTTSGGAIRAKNIQYF
TRBV28 CASSSGQKTEAFF
TRBV27 CASSLTREPRVLADTQYF
TRBV7-7 CASSLGRTSGQEETQYF
TRBV10-3 CAISGGGTDTQYF
TRBV7-6 CASSPGGPPAGELFF
TRBV5-4 CASSLQQGSTEAFF
TRBV7-9 CASSFTENYGYTF
TRBV25-1 CASSEPYSRQETQYF
TRBV12-3/TRBV12-4 CASSLPGLVKFF
TRBV5-4 CASSGMEGLRYEQYF
TRBV5-1 CASSSQGTDTQYF
TRBV27 CASRQPGLNINEQFF
TRBV5-1 CASSSTGDAYEQYF